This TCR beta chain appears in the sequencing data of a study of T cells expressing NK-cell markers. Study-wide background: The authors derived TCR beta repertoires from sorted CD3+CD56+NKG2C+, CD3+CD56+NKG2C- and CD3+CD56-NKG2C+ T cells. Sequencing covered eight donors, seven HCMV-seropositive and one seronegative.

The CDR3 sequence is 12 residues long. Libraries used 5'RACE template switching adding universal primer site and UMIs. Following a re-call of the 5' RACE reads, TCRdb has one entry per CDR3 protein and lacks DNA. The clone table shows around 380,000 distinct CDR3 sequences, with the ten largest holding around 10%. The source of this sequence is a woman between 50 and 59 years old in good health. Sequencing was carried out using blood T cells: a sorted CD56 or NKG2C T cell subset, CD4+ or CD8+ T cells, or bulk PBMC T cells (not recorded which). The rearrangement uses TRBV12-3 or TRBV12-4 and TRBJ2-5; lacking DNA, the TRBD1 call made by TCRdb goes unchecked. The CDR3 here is CASSSSGGSQYF.